The next 9 T cell receptor beta chains were all read from a single sample in a study of control samples from healthy donors and cancer patients. Here immunoSEQ multiplex PCR was the method, and the copy in TCRdb shows in-frame clones only, minus some. The table has approximately 150,000 clones, over 85% seen once. Material for sequencing was PBMCs. The receptors stem from a man aged 50 to 60 with head and neck cancer.

The CDR3 sequence: CASSPPDQPQHF. Written as DNA, the CDR3 is TGTGCCAGCAGTCCCCCCGATCAGCCCCAGCATTTT. J is TRBJ1-5 and V is TRBV28; D gene ambiguous. The CDR3 spans 12 residues. The germline CDR1 and CDR2 sequences are MDHEN and SYDVKM. V was clipped by 5 bases and J by 5 bases, with 7 bases between them.

DNA for the CDR3: TGTGCCAGCAGCCCGATATTGGACGAGCAGTACTTC. It translates to CASSPILDEQYF. The gene calls are TRBV5-8 and TRBJ2-7, with unresolved D. The germline CDR1 and CDR2 sequences are SGHTS and YDEGEE. The CDR3 runs to 12 residues. V lost 4 bases and J 5 bases, leaving 10 bases between the germline ends.

The gene calls are TRBV5-1 and TRBJ1-1, with 7 bases matching TRBD1. Trimming at V came to 4 bases and at J to 1 base, leaving 7 bases not matched to a gene. The length of the CDR3 is 15 residues. From germline, CDR1 is SGHRS and CDR2 YFSETQ. The CDR3 nucleotides read TGCGCCAGCAGCGACCCGACAGGGTCGAACACTGAAGCTTTCTTT. Amino acid sequence: CASSDPTGSNTEAFF.

The chain links TRBV5-1 to TRBJ1-1; D unclear. With 3 bases removed from V and 1 base from J, the gap between germline ends came to 4 bases. The V gene's germline CDR1 is SGHRS and CDR2 YFSETQ. The CDR3 consists of 12 residues. This chain's CDR3 is CASSSENTEAFF. DNA for the CDR3: TGCGCCAGCAGCTCAGAGAACACTGAAGCTTTCTTT.

This sequence joins TRBV18 and TRBJ2-3; 11 bases map to TRBD1. With V trimmed by 5 bases and J by 2 bases, 3 bases remained unmatched. The CDR3 covers 15 residues. Germline-derived CDR1 and CDR2 are KGHSH and LQKENI. In nucleotides, the CDR3 is TGTGCCAGCTCAAAGGGACAGGGGGACACAGATACGCAGTATTTT. Translated: CASSKGQGDTDTQYF.

The V call is TRBV5-1, the J call TRBJ2-3; D remains ambiguous. V shed 0 bases and J shed 5 bases, with 10 bases lying between them. Germline CDR1 SGHRS, CDR2 YFSETQ. This CDR3 spans 14 amino acids. Here the CDR3 DNA reads TGCGCCAGCAGCTTGGGGATGCAGCAAGATACGCAGTATTTT. Residues: CASSLGMQQDTQYF.

The chain carries TRBV10-2 and TRBJ1-1; D remains ambiguous. This CDR3 contains 14 residues. Germline V gene sequence: CDR1 WSHSY, CDR2 SAAADI. Trimming took off 1 base at V and 5 bases at J, with 11 bases between the two ends. The CDR3 sequence is CASSEYGPPTEAFF. For the CDR3, the DNA is TGCGCCAGCAGTGAGTACGGTCCGCCGACTGAAGCTTTCTTT.

The chain joins TRBV27 to TRBJ1-1; no clear D. V gave up 1 base and J gave up 2 bases, with 8 bases separating them. There are 14 residues in the CDR3. From germline, CDR1 is MNHEY and CDR2 SMNVEV (reference sequence). The DNA of the CDR3 is TGTGCCAGCAGTTTATATCCGGAAAACACTGAAGCTTTCTTT. Amino acid sequence: CASSLYPENTEAFF.

The chain combines TRBV27 with TRBJ2-7; D gene unclear. CDR3 size: 13 residues. V lost 3 bases and J lost 3, with 9 bases in between. CDR1 and CDR2 (germline): MNHEY, SMNVEV (reference sequence). The CDR3 protein is CASSLGENYEQYF. The CDR3 DNA sequence: TGTGCCAGCAGTTTGGGTGAAAACTACGAGCAGTACTTC.